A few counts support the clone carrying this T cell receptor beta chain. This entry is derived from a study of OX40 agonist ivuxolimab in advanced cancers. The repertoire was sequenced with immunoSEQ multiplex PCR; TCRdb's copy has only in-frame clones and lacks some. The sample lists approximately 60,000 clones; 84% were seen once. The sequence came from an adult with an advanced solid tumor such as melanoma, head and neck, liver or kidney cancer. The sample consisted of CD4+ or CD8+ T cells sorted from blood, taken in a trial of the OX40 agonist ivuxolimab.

The CDR3 protein is CASSSQLAGGPGEQFF. The CDR3 DNA reads as TGTGCCAGCAGTTCCCAACTAGCGGGAGGGCCGGGAGAGCAGTTCTTC. The chain is built from TRBV28 and TRBJ2-1; 13 bases fit TRBD2. There are 16 residues in the CDR3. V lost 4 bases to trimming and J lost 10 bases; unmatched junction nucleotides: 10. CDR1 and CDR2 from the germline V gene are MDHEN and SYDVKM.